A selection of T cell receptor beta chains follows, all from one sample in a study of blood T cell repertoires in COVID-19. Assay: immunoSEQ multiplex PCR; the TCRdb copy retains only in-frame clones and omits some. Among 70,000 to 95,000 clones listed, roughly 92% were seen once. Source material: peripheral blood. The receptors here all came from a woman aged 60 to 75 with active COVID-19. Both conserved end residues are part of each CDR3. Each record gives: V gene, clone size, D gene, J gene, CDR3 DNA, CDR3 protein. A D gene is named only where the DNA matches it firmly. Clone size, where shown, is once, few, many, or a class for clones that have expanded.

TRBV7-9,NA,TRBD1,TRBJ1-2,TGTGCCAGCAGCTTAGACAGGGGGGATGGCTACACCTTC,CASSLDRGDGYTF
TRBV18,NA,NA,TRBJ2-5,TGTGCCAGCTCACCAGGCAGGGGAGAGACCCAGTACTTC,CASSPGRGETQYF
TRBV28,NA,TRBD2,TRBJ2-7,TGTGCCAGCAGTTCGACTAGCGAGTTATACGAGCAGTACTTC,CASSSTSELYEQYF
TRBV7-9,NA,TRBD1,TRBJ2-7,TGTGCCAGCAGCCTACAGGGGGCGGGGCAGTACTTC,CASSLQGAGQYF
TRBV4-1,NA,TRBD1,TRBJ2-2,TGCGCCAGCAGCCAACTCCCGGGACAGCCAACCGGGGAGCTGTTTTTT,CASSQLPGQPTGELFF
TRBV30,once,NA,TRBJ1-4,TGTGCCTGGAGTGTACTTCGCGGGCGGGAAAAACTGTTTTTT,CAWSVLRGREKLFF
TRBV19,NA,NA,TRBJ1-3,TGTGCCAGTAGTATAAGGGGACTCTCTGGAAACACCATATATTTT,CASSIRGLSGNTIYF
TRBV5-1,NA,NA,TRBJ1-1,TGCGCCAGCAGCTTGGCCCCTGGCAGGGAGAACACTGAAGCTTTCTTT,CASSLAPGRENTEAFF
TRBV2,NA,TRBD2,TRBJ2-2,TGTGCGACGGAGGGGAGGGACACCGGGGAGCTGTTTTTT,CATEGRDTGELFF
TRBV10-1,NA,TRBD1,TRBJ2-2,TGCGCCAGCAGCGAGGGACAGGGATTCGGGGAGCTGTTTTTT,CASSEGQGFGELFF
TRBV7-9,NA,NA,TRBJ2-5,TGTGCCAGCAGCTCAGTAGAGACCCAGTACTTC,CASSSVETQYF
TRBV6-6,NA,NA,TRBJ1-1,TGTGCCAGCAGTGCCGGGACACAGAACACTGAAGCTTTCTTT,CASSAGTQNTEAFF
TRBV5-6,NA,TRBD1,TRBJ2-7,TGTGCCAGCAGCTTGGGACAGGGTGTTACCTACGAGCAGTACTTC,CASSLGQGVTYEQYF
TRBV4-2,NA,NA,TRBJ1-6,TGTGCCAGCAGCCGCAAGACCATAGGGACATCCGATAATTCACCCCTCCACTTT,CASSRKTIGTSDNSPLHF
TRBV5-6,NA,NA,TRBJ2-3,TGTGCCAGCAGTCCCCAGGATCACTATACGCAGTATTTT,CASSPQDHYTQYF
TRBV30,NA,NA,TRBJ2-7,TGTGCCTGGAGTGACATAACCTACGAGCAGTACTTC,CAWSDITYEQYF
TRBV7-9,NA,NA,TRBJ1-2,TGTGCCAGCAGCTTACGCGAATCCAACTATGGCTACACCTTC,CASSLRESNYGYTF
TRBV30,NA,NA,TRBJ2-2,TGTGCTAAAAAGGGCCCGGGACAAAAAAACACCGGGGAGCTGTTTTTT,CAKKGPGQKNTGELFF
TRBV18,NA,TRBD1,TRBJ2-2,TGTGCCAGCTCAGCAACACAGCCTTCGGGGACAGGGCGAATCGGGGAGCTGTTTTTT,CASSATQPSGTGRIGELFF
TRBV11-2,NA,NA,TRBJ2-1,TGTGCCAGCAGCTTAGTTGAGGGATATGAGCAGTTCTTC,CASSLVEGYEQFF
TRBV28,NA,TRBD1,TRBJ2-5,TGTGCCGGCAAGAAGGATAGGGGGCGCGTATTAGGAGAGACCCAGTACTTC,CAGKKDRGRVLGETQYF
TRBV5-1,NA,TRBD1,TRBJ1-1,TGCGCCAGCAGCTTGGCGGACAGGGGCACTGAAGCTTTCTTT,CASSLADRGTEAFF
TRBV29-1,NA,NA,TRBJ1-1,TGCAGCGTTGACGGCAGGGCGAACACTGAAGCTTTCTTT,CSVDGRANTEAFF
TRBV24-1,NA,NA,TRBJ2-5,TGTGCCACCAGTGATCCGGGTCCTTCGGAGACCCAGTACTTC,CATSDPGPSETQYF
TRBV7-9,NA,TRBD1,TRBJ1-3,TGTGCCAGCAGCCTCGGGACAGCGAGCTCTGGAAACACCATATATTTT,CASSLGTASSGNTIYF
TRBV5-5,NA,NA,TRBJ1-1,TGTGCCAGCAGCTTACAGGGAGACACTGAAGCTTTCTTT,CASSLQGDTEAFF
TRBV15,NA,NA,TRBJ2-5,TGTGCCACCAGCCCTCTGGGGCTAGTAGAGACCCAGTACTTC,CATSPLGLVETQYF
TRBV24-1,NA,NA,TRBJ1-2,TGTGCCACCAGTGACATACAGGGTATTTATGGCTACACCTTC,CATSDIQGIYGYTF
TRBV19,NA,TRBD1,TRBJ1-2,TGTGCCAGTAGAGCCCTAGACAGGGGCTCTAACTATGGCTACACCTTC,CASRALDRGSNYGYTF
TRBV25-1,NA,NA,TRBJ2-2,TGTGCCAGCAGTGAAACAGGCTACACCGGGGAGCTGTTTTTT,CASSETGYTGELFF
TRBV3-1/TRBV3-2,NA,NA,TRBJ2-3,TGTGCCAGCAGCCAGTATGGGACAACAGATACGCAGTATTTT,CASSQYGTTDTQYF
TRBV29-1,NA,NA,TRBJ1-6,TGCAGCGTTGCCCCATCCCGGACTGAACACCTCGCCCCCTTAAGCTCCTATAATTCACCCCTCCACTTT,CSVAPSRTEHLAPLSSYNSPLHF
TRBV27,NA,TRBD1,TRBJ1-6,TGTGCCAGCAGTGGCCGGGACAGGGATAGTTCACCCCTCCACTTT,CASSGRDRDSSPLHF
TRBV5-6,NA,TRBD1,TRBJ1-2,TGTGCCAGCAGCGGGACAGTCTATGGCTACACCTTC,CASSGTVYGYTF
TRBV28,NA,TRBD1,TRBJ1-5,TGTGCCAGCAGTTTCCTTCGGACAGGGACGGGACAGCCCCAGCATTTT,CASSFLRTGTGQPQHF
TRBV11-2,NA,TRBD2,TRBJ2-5,TGTGCCAGCAGCCTCACTAGCGGGGGGGCCCAGTACTTC,CASSLTSGGAQYF
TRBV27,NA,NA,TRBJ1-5,TGTGCCAGCAGTTTTACAGGCCTCAATCAGCCCCAGCATTTT,CASSFTGLNQPQHF